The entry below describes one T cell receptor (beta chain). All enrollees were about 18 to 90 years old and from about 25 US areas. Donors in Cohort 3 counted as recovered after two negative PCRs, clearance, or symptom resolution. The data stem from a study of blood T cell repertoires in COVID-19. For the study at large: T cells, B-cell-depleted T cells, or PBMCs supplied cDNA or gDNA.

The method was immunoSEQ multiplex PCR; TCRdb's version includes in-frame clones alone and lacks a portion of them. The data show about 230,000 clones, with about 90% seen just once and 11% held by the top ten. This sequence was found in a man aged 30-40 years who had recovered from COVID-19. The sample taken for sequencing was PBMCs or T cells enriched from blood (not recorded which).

Here the CDR3 reads CASSPTTGGETQYF. CDR3 bases: TGTGCCAGCAGCCCTACAACAGGTGGGGAGACCCAGTACTTC. The chain recombines TRBV27 with TRBJ2-5, with D perhaps matching TRBD1 (5 bases). The germline V gene has CDR1 MNHEY and CDR2 SMNVEV (reference sequence). Deletions cut 6 bases from V and 5 bases from J, with 16 bases between. The CDR3 has 14 amino acids.